Listed below are T cell receptor beta chains from one sample, sequenced in a study of T cells in Graves' hyperthyroidism and ophthalmopathy. TCRdb recomputed calls from the multiplex PCR reads with MiXCR, one row per CDR3 protein. Of about 740,000 distinct CDR3 sequences detected, 14% appear once; the ten largest clones hold around 9.6%. Sequences were obtained from blood. These receptor sequences come from a woman aged 18-29 years with Graves' hyperthyroidism. Each CDR3 is given with its conserved first and last residue. The order of the fields is D gene, V gene, J gene, clone size, CDR3 DNA, CDR3 protein. A D gene is named only where the DNA matches it firmly. Only some rows state a clone size, as once, few, many or a class for expanded clones.

>TRBD1|TRBV11-2|TRBJ1-2|NA
TGTGCCAGCAGCTGGACCGGGACAGGCTATGGCTACACCTTC
CASSWTGTGYGYTF
>NA|TRBV5-5|TRBJ2-5|many
TGTGCCAGCAGCGACTTGGGAACAGGGAGCTTCCAAGAGACCCAGTACTTC
CASSDLGTGSFQETQYF
>NA|TRBV4-3|TRBJ1-2|NA
TGCGCCAGCAGCCAAGAGGGCCCCAACTATGGCTACACCTTC
CASSQEGPNYGYTF
>NA|TRBV7-9|TRBJ2-7|many
TGTGCCAGCAGCTTAGCGCTTGGCGGGGATCCCTACGAGCAGTACTTC
CASSLALGGDPYEQYF
>TRBD2|TRBV4-3|TRBJ2-7|NA
TGCGCCAGCAGCCAAGATTCCGGACTAGCGGGATTCGAGCAGTACTTC
CASSQDSGLAGFEQYF
>TRBD2|TRBV20-1|TRBJ2-3|few
TGCAGTGCTAGAGTCCTAGCGGGGGCTTCCGATACGCAGTATTTT
CSARVLAGASDTQYF
>NA|TRBV10-3|TRBJ2-7|many
TGTGCCATCAGGCAGGGCGGCGAGCAGTACTTC
CAIRQGGEQYF
>NA|TRBV15|TRBJ1-1|few
TGTGCCACCAGCAGAGCCCCGGGGGGTAACACTGAAGCTTTCTTT
CATSRAPGGNTEAFF
>TRBD2|TRBV2|TRBJ2-5|many
TGTGCCACAATGACTAGCGGGAGCCAGCAAGAGACCCAGTACTTC
CATMTSGSQQETQYF
>NA|TRBV10-3|TRBJ2-5|few
TGTGCCATCAGTGCGGAAGAGACCCAGTACTTC
CAISAEETQYF
>TRBD2|TRBV4-2|TRBJ2-7|few
TGTGCCAGCAGCCAAGACCCCGGGACTAGCAGCTACGAGCAGTACTTC
CASSQDPGTSSYEQYF